This entry lists 18 T cell receptor beta chains sequenced from one sample in a study of memory CD4+ T cells and cytomegalovirus serostatus. Produced via immunoSEQ multiplex PCR; TCRdb's table is partial and in-frame only. The sample shows tens of thousands of clones, 82% of them seen only once. The sort gate was single viable CD3+CD4+CD8-CD45RO+ cells for memory CD4+ T cells. The sample comprised memory CD4+ T cells from blood. Every receptor here comes from an adult in good health and CMV-seronegative. Some clones in this sample may be carry-over from other donors' samples.

In DNA, the CDR3 is TGTGCCAGCAGTGAAGAGGGGGCCTGGGATGACACCGGGGAGCTGTTTTTT. It is translated as CASSEEGAWDDTGELFF. This chain links TRBV6-1 with TRBJ2-2; 7 bases map to TRBD1. The CDR3 extends over 17 amino acids. The V and J ends lost 1 base and 3 bases, in that order; junction bases with no gene match: 8. The germline gives CDR1 MNHNS, CDR2 SASEGT.

This chain uses TRBV19 with TRBJ2-4; 8 bases are a match to TRBD1. The CDR3 is 14 amino acids. Germline CDR1 and CDR2: LNHDA and SQIVND (reference sequence). Trimming at V came to 3 bases and at J to 6 bases, leaving 4 bases not matched to a gene. This CDR3 is CASSIAGGTNIQYF. The CDR3 coding sequence is TGTGCCAGTAGTATCGCAGGGGGCACAAACATTCAGTACTTC.

The chain links TRBV7-2 to TRBJ2-7; D is undetermined. In germline, CDR1 is SGHTA, CDR2 FQGNSA. The germline V and J ends were trimmed by 5 bases and 5 bases, with 10 bases remaining between them. CDR3 length: 12 residues. For the CDR3, the DNA is TGTGCCAGCAGCCCCGGGTGGGACGAGCAGTACTTC. Protein product: CASSPGWDEQYF.

V usage is TRBV7-6 and J usage is TRBJ1-6; D ambiguous. The CDR3 is 13 residues long. Germline V CDR1 and CDR2: SGHVS, FNYEAQ. The V and J ends lost 8 bases and 9 bases respectively, with 14 bases between them. The CDR3: CASSKEEGSPLHF. CDR3 coding DNA: TGTGCCAGCTCTAAGGAGGAGGGTTCACCCCTCCACTTT.

This chain joins TRBV7-8 and TRBJ2-5; 7 positions match TRBD1. V was pared by 4 bases and J by 0 bases, with 5 bases of the junction left unmatched. The CDR3 runs to 15 residues. Germline V gene data show CDR1 as SGHVS and CDR2 as FQNEAQ. The CDR3 spells CASSWGQSYQETQYF. The CDR3 region has the DNA TGTGCCAGCAGCTGGGGACAGTCGTACCAAGAGACCCAGTACTTC.

The V gene is TRBV18, the J gene TRBJ2-1, with TRBD2 matching over 9 bases. Germline CDR1 and CDR2: KGHSH and LQKENI. This CDR3 spans 16 amino acids. V lost 3 bases to trimming and J lost 4 bases; unmatched junction nucleotides: 7. CDR3 sequence reads: CASSPPEAGGYNEQFF. The CDR3 nucleotides read TGTGCCAGCTCACCTCCTGAAGCGGGAGGATACAATGAGCAGTTCTTC.

Relative to its sample, this clone is medium-sized. The chain links TRBV14 to TRBJ1-2; 8 bases align to TRBD1. The length of the CDR3 is 18 residues. V lost 1 base to trimming and J lost 7 bases; unmatched junction nucleotides: 17. The germline gives CDR1 SGHDN, CDR2 FVKESK. As DNA, the CDR3 is TGTGCCAGCAGCCAAGGGGCTGGCCAGGGGGCGCCCAGTCTTGGCTACACCTTC. This codes for CASSQGAGQGAPSLGYTF.

This chain connects TRBV7-9 to TRBJ2-1, with a possible D match to TRBD1 (5 bases). V lost 1 base to trimming and J lost 6 bases, with 10 bases between them. The CDR3 has 14 amino acids. Per the germline V gene, CDR1 is SEHNR and CDR2 is FQNEAQ (reference sequence). CDR3 protein: CASSLDRQSNEQFF. CDR3 bases: TGTGCCAGCAGCTTAGACCGACAGTCCAATGAGCAGTTCTTC.

The chain has TRBV7-2 and TRBJ2-7; D gene ambiguous. Trimming left V 1 base short and J 2 bases short, with 6 bases between. This CDR3 comprises 13 residues. Germline V lookup: CDR1 SGHTA, CDR2 FQGNSA. CDR3 sequence: CASSLGIAYEQYF. The CDR3, as DNA: TGTGCCAGCAGCTTAGGCATAGCCTACGAGCAGTACTTC. Based on the CDR3 plus reference TRBV7-2 and TRBJ2-7, the full variable domain is GAGVSQSPSNKVTEKGKDVELRCDPISGHTALYWYRQSLGQGLEFLIYFQGNSAPDKSGLPSDRFSAERTGGSVSTLTIQRTQQEDSAVYLCASSLGIAYEQYFGPGTRLTVT.

The chain carries TRBV11-1 and TRBJ1-4; TRBD1 might be the D (5 bases). Trimming shortened V by 3 bases and J by 4 bases, and 9 bases separated the two germline ends. The V gene's germline CDR1 is SGHAT and CDR2 FQDESV (reference sequence). The CDR3 runs 14 residues. CDR3 nucleotides: TGTGCCAGCAGCTTCGACAGATATAATGAAAAACTGTTTTTT. Protein sequence: CASSFDRYNEKLFF.

The chain recombines TRBV2 with TRBJ1-1; 11 nucleotides line up with TRBD1. There are 14 residues in the CDR3. J lost 6 bases, V lost 8 bases, and 8 bases had no gene match. CDR1 and CDR2 (germline): SNHLY, FYNNEI. CDR3 loop: CASLRTGGFAEAFF. Written as DNA, the CDR3 is TGTGCCAGCCTAAGGACAGGGGGCTTCGCTGAAGCTTTCTTT.

The chain carries TRBV7-2 and TRBJ1-2; the D is unclear. V lost 2 bases, J lost 3 bases, and 4 bases lay in between. Per germline, CDR1 SGHTA and CDR2 FQGNSA. The CDR3 is made up of 12 amino acids. CDR3 protein: CASSLRYYGYTF. The CDR3 DNA follows: TGTGCCAGCAGCTTAAGGTACTATGGCTACACCTTC.

The chain carries TRBV19 and TRBJ2-7; D is possibly TRBD2 (6 bases). The ends were cut back, 1 base at V and 2 bases at J, with 21 bases in the middle. CDR1 and CDR2 from the germline V gene are LNHDA and SQIVND (reference sequence). This CDR3 is 18 amino acids long. The DNA of the CDR3 is TGTGCCAGTAGTATAGCCCCCCTTTGGGGCGGGGAGGCCTACGAGCAGTACTTC. Translated: CASSIAPLWGGEAYEQYF.

The CDR3 loop reads CAWSGIAGAYEQYF. DNA of the CDR3: TGTGCCTGGAGTGGAATAGCGGGGGCCTACGAGCAGTACTTC. V gene TRBV30 combines with J gene TRBJ2-7, with 9 bases matching TRBD2. Germline CDR1 is GTSNPN and CDR2 is SVGIG (reference sequence). The CDR3 length is 14 residues. J lost 2 bases, V lost 1 base, and 3 bases had no gene match.

CDR3 nucleotide sequence: TGTGCCAGCAGCCAAGATGCGGGGACCGGGGAGCTGTTTTTT. Translated: CASSQDAGTGELFF. This chain links TRBV4-2 with TRBJ2-2; possibly TRBD2 for D (6 bases). Trimming pared 0 bases from V and 5 bases from J, leaving 7 bases between. CDR1 and CDR2 from the germline V gene are LGHNA and YNFKEQ. The CDR3 consists of 14 residues.

V usage is TRBV9 and J usage is TRBJ2-7; 9 bases are a match to TRBD1. V lost 2 bases to trimming and J lost 7 bases; unmatched junction nucleotides: 13. The CDR3 sequence is 16 residues long. The germline gives CDR1 SGDLS, CDR2 YYNGEE. The CDR3 reads CASSVGPGTGSGEQYF. The CDR3 DNA reads TGTGCCAGCAGCGTGGGTCCCGGGACAGGGTCGGGAGAGCAGTACTTC.

The V and J genes are TRBV5-1 and TRBJ2-3; 7 bases agree with TRBD1. J was trimmed by 1 base and V by 4 bases; bases with no gene match: 6. The CDR3 is made up of 15 amino acids. The V gene's germline CDR1 is SGHRS and CDR2 YFSETQ. The CDR3 spells CASSPQGFGTDTQYF. In DNA, the CDR3 is TGCGCCAGCAGCCCACAGGGGTTCGGCACAGATACGCAGTATTTT.

V gene TRBV5-4 combines with J gene TRBJ2-1; TRBD2 agrees at 8 bases. The CDR3 consists of 15 residues. The germline V gene encodes CDR1 SGHNT and CDR2 YYREEE (reference sequence). V gave up 4 bases and J gave up 4 bases; unmatched junction bases: 7. The CDR3 region is CASSPVAGLYNEQFF. The DNA for the CDR3 is TGTGCCAGCAGCCCCGTAGCGGGGCTATACAATGAGCAGTTCTTC. Full variable domain (missing parts from reference TRBV5-4 and TRBJ2-1): ETGVTQSPTHLIKTRGQQVTLRCSSQSGHNTVSWYQQALGQGPQFIFQYYREEENGRGNFPPRFSGLQFPNYSSELNVNALELDDSALYLCASSPVAGLYNEQFFGPGTRLTVL.